The 19 T cell receptor beta chains reported below all come from one sample, sequenced in a study of blood T cell repertoires in COVID-19. Produced via immunoSEQ multiplex PCR; TCRdb's table is partial and in-frame only. This table holds approximately 280,000 clones, roughly 86% found once. The source material was PBMCs or T cells enriched from blood (not recorded which). The receptors originated from a woman aged 55-69 years who had recovered from COVID-19.

The gene calls are TRBV27 and TRBJ2-1, with a possible D match to TRBD2 (6 bases). The V end was cut by 3 bases, the J end by 8 bases, with 20 bases between. The CDR3 has 16 amino acids. Germline V gene data show CDR1 as MNHEY and CDR2 as SMNVEV (reference sequence). This CDR3 is CASSFFGTPYGHEQFF. The CDR3 nucleotides read TGTGCCAGCAGTTTCTTCGGGACTCCTTATGGCCATGAGCAGTTCTTC.

The chain is built from TRBV2 and TRBJ1-5; TRBD1 is a possible D gene (5 bases). The length of the CDR3 is 14 residues. Germline CDR1 reads SNHLY; CDR2 reads FYNNEI. The germline V and J ends were trimmed by 4 bases and 5 bases, with 12 bases remaining between them. The CDR3 reads CASSGQFLDQPQHF. The CDR3 bases are TGTGCCAGCAGTGGACAGTTTTTAGATCAGCCCCAGCATTTT.

This chain links TRBV5-1 with TRBJ1-6; 9 nucleotides align to TRBD1. The J segment lost 7 bases and the V segment lost 0 bases, leaving 5 bases of the junction unmatched. Per the germline V gene, CDR1 is SGHRS and CDR2 is YFSETQ. The CDR3 runs to 16 residues. CDR3 sequence: CASSLDGQGTNSPLHF. The CDR3 coding sequence is TGCGCCAGCAGCTTGGATGGACAGGGGACGAATTCACCCCTCCACTTT.

Comment on this clone: Other DNA sequences in the sample encode the same CDR3. The V call is TRBV27, the J call TRBJ2-7; a possible D gene is TRBD2 (7 bases). In germline, CDR1 is MNHEY, CDR2 SMNVEV (reference sequence). V was cut by 5 bases and J by 6 bases, with 11 bases left in between. The CDR3 has 12 amino acids. CDR3 sequence reads: CASSLRGGEQYF. In DNA, the CDR3 is TGTGCCAGCAGTCTAAGGGGGGGCGAGCAGTACTTC.

The J gene is TRBJ1-3, the V gene TRBV7-3; TRBD1 might be the D (6 bases). Trimming removed 2 bases from V and 2 bases from J, with 7 bases in between. The CDR3 length is 14 residues. Germline assignment: CDR1 SGHTA and CDR2 FQGTGA. DNA for the CDR3: TGTGCCAGCAGCTTACAGGGGACTGGAAACACCATATATTTT. This gives the protein CASSLQGTGNTIYF.

This clone was seen a single time. The chain is built from TRBV19 and TRBJ2-5; D is possibly TRBD2 (6 bases). Germline assignment: CDR1 LNHDA and CDR2 SQIVND (reference sequence). The CDR3 covers 14 residues. V lost 4 bases, J lost 4 bases, and 13 bases lay in between. CDR3 loop: CASSSGAAVETQYF. The CDR3 DNA sequence: TGTGCCAGTAGTAGCGGGGCGGCGGTAGAGACCCAGTACTTC.

The count of this clone is one. V gene TRBV19 combines with J gene TRBJ1-4, with D unclear. The CDR3 runs 15 residues. V lost 7 bases, J lost 3 bases, and 15 bases lay in between. Germline-derived CDR1 and CDR2 are LNHDA and SQIVND (reference sequence). CDR3 sequence: CASTKWGASNEKLFF. Written as DNA, the CDR3 is TGTGCCAGTACAAAATGGGGAGCTTCTAATGAAAAACTGTTTTTT.

The chain uses TRBV5-6 and TRBJ1-2; 9 nucleotides agree with TRBD1. The CDR3 length is 15 residues. CDR1 is SGHDT, CDR2 YYEEEE, per germline. J lost 5 bases, V lost 5 bases, and 10 bases had no gene match. The CDR3 sequence is CASSITGTGSYGYTF. CDR3 sequence (DNA): TGTGCCAGCAGTATCACCGGGACAGGGTCTTATGGCTACACCTTC.

J is TRBJ2-5 and V is TRBV4-1, with 8 bases lining up with TRBD2. The ends lost 0 bases at V and 2 bases at J; junction bases unmatched: 8. Germline V lookup: CDR1 MGHRA, CDR2 YSYEKL. The CDR3 spans 17 residues. CDR3: CASSQEVAGLSQETQYF. The CDR3 nucleotides are TGCGCCAGCAGCCAAGAGGTAGCGGGGCTTTCTCAAGAGACCCAGTACTTC.

The chain combines TRBV3-1 (or the pseudogene TRBV3-2) with TRBJ2-1, with 11 bases lining up with TRBD2. The germline V gene has CDR1 LGHDT and CDR2 YNNKEL (reference sequence). There are 16 residues in the CDR3. The J segment lost 4 bases and the V segment lost 1 base, leaving 3 bases of the junction unmatched. CDR3 region: CASSQVAGGGYNEQFF. CDR3 DNA: TGTGCCAGCAGCCAAGTAGCGGGAGGGGGGTACAATGAGCAGTTCTTC.

The J gene is TRBJ2-5, the V gene TRBV2, with 10 bases matching TRBD2. Germline CDR1 reads SNHLY; CDR2 reads FYNNEI. Trimming removed 10 bases from V and 4 bases from J; junction bases left unmatched: 12. This CDR3 is built from 15 residues. The CDR3 coding sequence is TGTGCCACTCCTTTAATAGCGGGGGGTTCAGAGACCCAGTACTTC. It codes for CATPLIAGGSETQYF.

V usage is TRBV5-1 and J usage is TRBJ1-5; D possibly corresponds to TRBD1 (6 bases). The germline V gene encodes CDR1 SGHRS and CDR2 YFSETQ. Between the trimmed V and J ends, which lost 4 bases and 9 bases, there was a span of 17 bases. The CDR3 runs 14 residues. The CDR3 here is CASSPRDRQGPQHF. The CDR3 region has the DNA TGCGCCAGCAGCCCCCGTGACAGGCAAGGGCCCCAGCATTTT.

The chain employs TRBV10-3 and TRBJ2-1; D possibly corresponds to TRBD1 (6 bases). The length of the CDR3 is 13 residues. Germline V gene lookup returns CDR1 ENHRY and CDR2 SYGVKD. Deletions cut 7 bases from V and 6 bases from J, with 13 bases between. The CDR3 spells CAIKLGRGNEQFF. The CDR3, as DNA: TGTGCCATCAAGTTGGGCAGGGGCAATGAGCAGTTCTTC.

The chain carries TRBV18 and TRBJ2-5, with no clear D. CDR1 KGHSH and CDR2 LQKENI come from the germline V gene. The CDR3 is 13 amino acids. With 2 bases removed from V and 3 bases from J, the gap between germline ends came to 7 bases. CDR3 in DNA: TGTGCCAGCTCACCATCGGTCGAAGAGACCCAGTACTTC. Translating gives CASSPSVEETQYF.

The chain has TRBV11-3 and TRBJ2-3, with D unresolved. The CDR3 is 12 residues long. In germline, CDR1 is SGHNT, CDR2 YENEEA. V lost 3 bases to trimming and J lost 6 bases, with 7 bases between them. The CDR3 DNA sequence: TGTGCCAGCAGCTTCCCCCTCGATACGCAGTATTTT. Its translation is CASSFPLDTQYF. Using reference TRBV11-3 and TRBJ2-3 for the parts outside the CDR3, the full variable domain is EAGVVQSPRYKIIEKKQPVAFWCNPISGHNTLYWYLQNLGQGPELLIRYENEEAVDDSQLPKDRFSAERLKGVDSTLKIQPAELGDSAVYLCASSFPLDTQYFGPGTRLTVL.

With respect to this clone: At one end, the junction sequence differs from germline, possibly due to a read error. The J gene is TRBJ2-2, the V gene TRBV18; the D gene is possibly TRBD2 (5 bases). The germline gives CDR1 KGHSH, CDR2 LQKENI. The CDR3 has 12 residues. The CDR3 coding sequence is TGTGCCAGCTCACCACGACACCGGGGAGCTGTTTTT. Protein sequence: CASSPRHRGAVF.

V and J are TRBV18 and TRBJ2-3; no reliable D call. Germline CDR1 reads KGHSH; CDR2 reads LQKENI. The CDR3 is 11 amino acids. The V gene lost 2 bases and the J gene lost 6 bases, with 3 bases spanning the gap. This CDR3 reads CASSPGDTQYF. CDR3 sequence (DNA): TGTGCCAGCTCACCAGGCGATACGCAGTATTTT.

The V and J genes are TRBV12-5 and TRBJ1-4, with unresolved D. Per the germline V gene, CDR1 is LGHNT and CDR2 is FRNRAP. Trimming took off 7 bases at V and 1 base at J, with 10 bases between the two ends. CDR3 length: 14 residues. CDR3 DNA: TGTGCTAGTGCCCCAGACATAACTAATGAAAAACTGTTTTTT. Translating it yields CASAPDITNEKLFF. Full variable domain (outside the CDR3, taken from reference TRBV12-5 and TRBJ1-4): DARVTQTPRHKVTEMGQEVTMRCQPILGHNTVFWYRQTMMQGLELLAYFRNRAPLDDSGMPKDRFSAEMPDATLATLKIQPSEPRDSAVYFCASAPDITNEKLFFGSGTQLSVL.

V is TRBV9 and J is TRBJ2-5; no definite D call. Looked up from germline, CDR1 is SGDLS and CDR2 is YYNGEE. Deletions cut 1 base from V and 3 bases from J, with 4 bases between. The CDR3 is made up of 12 amino acids. The CDR3 sequence: CASSVLEETQYF. The CDR3 bases are TGTGCCAGCAGCGTACTCGAAGAGACCCAGTACTTC.